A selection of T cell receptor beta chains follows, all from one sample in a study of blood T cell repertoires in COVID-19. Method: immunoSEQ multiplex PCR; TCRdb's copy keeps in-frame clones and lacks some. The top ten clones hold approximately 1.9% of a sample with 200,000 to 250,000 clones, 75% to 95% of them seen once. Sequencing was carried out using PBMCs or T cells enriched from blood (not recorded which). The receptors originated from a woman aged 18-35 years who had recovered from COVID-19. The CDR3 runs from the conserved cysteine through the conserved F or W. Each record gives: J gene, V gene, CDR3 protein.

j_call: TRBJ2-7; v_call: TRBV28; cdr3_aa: CASSRTTGNHEQYF
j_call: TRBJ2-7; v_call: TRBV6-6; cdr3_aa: CASTNDRTTSYEQYF
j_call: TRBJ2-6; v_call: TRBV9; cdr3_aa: CASSVGSSGANVLTF
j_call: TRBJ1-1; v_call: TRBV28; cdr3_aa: CASVYREAFF
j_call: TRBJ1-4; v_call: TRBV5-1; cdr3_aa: CASSPEGFINEKLFF
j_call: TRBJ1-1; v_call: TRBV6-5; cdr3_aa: CASSYWTGDTEAFF
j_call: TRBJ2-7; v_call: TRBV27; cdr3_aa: CASSRTGGSYEQYF
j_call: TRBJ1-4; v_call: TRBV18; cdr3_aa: CASSPQGAANEKLFF
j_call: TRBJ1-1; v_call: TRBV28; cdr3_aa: CASSPQGVWAEAFF
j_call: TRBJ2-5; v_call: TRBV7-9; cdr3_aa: CASSLGKQGRFFETQYF
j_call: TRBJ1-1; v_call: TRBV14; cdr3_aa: CASSQGILAFF
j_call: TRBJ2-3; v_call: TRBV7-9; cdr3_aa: CASSPRRGNTDTQYF
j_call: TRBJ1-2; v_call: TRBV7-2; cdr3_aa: CASSLVARGVGSYTF
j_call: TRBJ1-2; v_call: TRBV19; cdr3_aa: CASKGAGYTF
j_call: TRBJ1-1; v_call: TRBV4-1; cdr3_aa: CASSQGYFTEAFF
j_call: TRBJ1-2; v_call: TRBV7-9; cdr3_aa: CASSAFTGTGDGYTF
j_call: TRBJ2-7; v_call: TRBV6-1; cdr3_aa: CASSEGTGEYYEQYF
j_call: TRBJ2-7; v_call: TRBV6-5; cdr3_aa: CASSYSGLAGYEQYF
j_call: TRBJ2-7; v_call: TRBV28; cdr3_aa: CASSFSSPFYEQYF
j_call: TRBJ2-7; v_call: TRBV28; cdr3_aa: CASRGTGSSYEQYF
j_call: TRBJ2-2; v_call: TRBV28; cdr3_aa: CASSFGRGGSTGELFF
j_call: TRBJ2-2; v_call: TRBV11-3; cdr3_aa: CAIYPGTGNTGELFF
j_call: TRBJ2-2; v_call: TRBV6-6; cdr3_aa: CASSYGTGYGELFF
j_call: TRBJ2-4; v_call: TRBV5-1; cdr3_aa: CASSAPGAKNIQYF
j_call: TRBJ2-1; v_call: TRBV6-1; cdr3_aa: CASSALLAGAYNEQFF
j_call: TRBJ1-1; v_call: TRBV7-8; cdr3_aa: CASSFLLGENTEAFF
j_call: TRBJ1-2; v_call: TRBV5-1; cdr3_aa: CASSLEGQGANGYTF
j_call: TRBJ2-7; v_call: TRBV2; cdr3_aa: CASTTDTDGEQYF
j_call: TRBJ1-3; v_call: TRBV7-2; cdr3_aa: CASSLDGLSGNTIYF